Listed below are T cell receptor beta chains from one sample, sequenced in a study of CDR3 diversity in severe acne. A single record per CDR3 protein comes from TCRdb applying MiXCR to the PCR reads. The table has some 90,000 distinct CDR3 sequences, about 53% seen once; the top ten hold roughly 12%. The sample taken for sequencing was blood. These receptors were taken from a male donor with severe acne vulgaris. Both conserved end residues are part of each CDR3. D genes are given only for firm matches. Clone size is given for some rows only: seen once, a few or many times, or a class if the clone is expanded.

clone size	D gene	J gene	V gene	CDR3 DNA	CDR3 protein
many	-	TRBJ2-2	TRBV7-6	TGTGCCAGCAGCTTAGCTCAGGGGCTAGTCGGCGGGGAGCTGTTTTTT	CASSLAQGLVGGELFF
many	TRBD1	TRBJ2-5	TRBV3-1	TGTGCCAGCAGCCCCGGACAGGAACGGACCCAGTACTTC	CASSPGQERTQYF
-	-	TRBJ2-7	TRBV27	TGTGCCAGCAGCTACGTGGACAGCACCTACGAGCAGTACTTC	CASSYVDSTYEQYF
-	-	TRBJ1-1	TRBV29-1	TGCAGCGTGGGTTGGGTGAACACTGAAGCTTTCTTT	CSVGWVNTEAFF
many	-	TRBJ1-4	TRBV7-9	TGTGCCAGCAGTAGGGCCGCAACTAATGAAAAACTGTTTTTT	CASSRAATNEKLFF
-	-	TRBJ2-1	TRBV20-1	TGCAGTGCTGGTAGTGGAGGCAATGAGCAGTTCTTC	CSAGSGGNEQFF
few	-	TRBJ2-1	TRBV5-4	TGTGCCAGCAGCTTGGGCGCGCGGAGGGGCGCGGATGAGCAGTTCTTC	CASSLGARRGADEQFF
medium-sized	-	TRBJ1-6	TRBV7-8	TGTGCCAGCAGCTTATTGCGAGGGAGCAATTCACCCCTCCACTTT	CASSLLRGSNSPLHF
medium-sized	-	TRBJ2-2	TRBV29-1	TGCAGCGTTGACGGACTGGGCACCGGGGAGCTGTTTTTT	CSVDGLGTGELFF
many	-	TRBJ1-1	TRBV19	TGTGCCAGTAATGGGGTTGAAGCTTTCTTT	CASNGVEAFF
-	-	TRBJ1-5	TRBV24-1	TGTGCCACCAGTGACTATACAGATCAGCCCCAGCATTTT	CATSDYTDQPQHF
few	TRBD1	TRBJ2-6	TRBV25-1	TGTGCCAGCAGTGTTAGCCCGGGACAGGGTACCTCTGGGGCCAACGTCCTGACTTTC	CASSVSPGQGTSGANVLTF
many	TRBD2	TRBJ2-1	TRBV10-3	TGTGCCATCAGTCCCCAGGGACTAGCGGGCGGCAATGAGCAGTTCTTC	CAISPQGLAGGNEQFF
few	TRBD1	TRBJ2-5	TRBV19	TGTGCCAGTAGTAGCCCCCGGACAGGTTCTAAGGAGACCCAGTACTTC	CASSSPRTGSKETQYF
-	-	TRBJ2-1	TRBV5-6	TGTGCCAGCAGCTTGGGACAGGCGAGCCACAATGAGCAGTTCTTC	CASSLGQASHNEQFF
-	-	TRBJ2-5	TRBV29-1	TGCAGCGCCCGGGCCATCGAAGAGACCCAGTACTTC	CSARAIEETQYF
-	TRBD1	TRBJ1-2	TRBV12-3/TRBV12-4	TGTGCCAGCAGTCACCTGGGACAGGGAGCAACTTATGGCTACACCTTC	CASSHLGQGATYGYTF
-	TRBD2	TRBJ2-7	TRBV6-5	TGTGCCAGCAGCCCTAAGGTAGCGGGGGGCGAGCAGTACTTC	CASSPKVAGGEQYF
-	TRBD1	TRBJ2-2	TRBV20-1	TGCAGTGTCGATCGAGGGGGCGCGGTCGGGGAGCTGTTTTTT	CSVDRGGAVGELFF
-	-	TRBJ1-4	TRBV6-6	TGTGCCAGCAGCCTACCGGCGGGGGCTGGAGAAAAACTGTTTTTT	CASSLPAGAGEKLFF
many	-	TRBJ2-2	TRBV7-2	TGTGCCAGCAGCTTGCCCTTAATCCCCGGGGAGCTGTTTTTT	CASSLPLIPGELFF
once	-	TRBJ1-4	TRBV25-1	TGTGCCAGCAGCCGGCAGTTGACGGCCCCGACTGAAAAACTGTTTTTT	CASSRQLTAPTEKLFF
once	-	TRBJ2-1	TRBV24-1	TGTGCCACCAGTGATGCTTCCAGTTACAATGAGCAGTTCTTC	CATSDASSYNEQFF
many	-	TRBJ2-7	TRBV4-1	TGCGCCAGCAGCCAAGTGTCTGGGAGGGGGGACAGCGCCTACGAGCAGTACTTC	CASSQVSGRGDSAYEQYF
-	TRBD1	TRBJ1-6	TRBV25-1	TGTGCCAGCAGTGAATTCCTCGGACAGGTGGCTGGTTCACCCCTCCACTTT	CASSEFLGQVAGSPLHF
-	TRBD2	TRBJ2-7	TRBV19	TGTGCCAGTAGTATGGCTGGGACTAGCGGGAGCTACGAGCAGTACTTC	CASSMAGTSGSYEQYF
-	-	TRBJ2-3	TRBV5-1	TGCGCCAGCAGCTTGGAAGGGGACACGCAGTATTTT	CASSLEGDTQYF